This is a list of T cell receptor beta chains from one sample in a study of metastatic and nonmetastatic thyroid tumors. With MiXCR, TCRdb called clones anew from the PCR reads. The sample lists around 26,000 clones; under 15% were seen once. Sequenced sample: blood. The receptors were gathered from a female donor with papillary thyroid cancer or a benign thyroid nodule (not recorded which). Some clones in this sample may be carry-over from other donors' samples. Both conserved end residues are part of each CDR3. D genes are given only for firm matches. Clone size is not always given. Where it is, it says once, few, many or a class for expanded clones.

D | size | J | V | DNA | CDR3
- | many | TRBJ1-3 | TRBV19 | TGTGCCAGTACCGCACGGGATTCCTCTGGAAACACCATATATTTT | CASTARDSSGNTIYF
- | - | TRBJ1-5 | TRBV28 | TGTGTCAGCAGTTTCCTCAGGTACCGGAGGGGCAATCAGCCCCAGAATTTT | CVSSFLRYRRGNQPQNF
- | - | TRBJ1-5 | TRBV12-3/TRBV12-4 | TGTGCCAGCAGAAGTACAGAGGTAGGAGATCAGCCCCAGCATTTT | CASRSTEVGDQPQHF
- | many | TRBJ2-2 | TRBV11-2 | TGTGCCAGCAGCTCGGTTAGGAATTGGGGCACCGGGGAGCTGTTTTTT | CASSSVRNWGTGELFF
TRBD1 | many | TRBJ2-3 | TRBV5-4 | TGTGCCAGCAGCTTCGCCCACAGGGGTGGCACAGATACGCAGTATTTT | CASSFAHRGGTDTQYF
- | many | TRBJ1-1 | TRBV20-1 | TGCAGTGCTAGGGGCCCGTTAAACACTGAAGCTTTCTTT | CSARGPLNTEAFF
TRBD2 | - | TRBJ2-1 | TRBV2 | TGTGCCAGCTGGGTCCAGGGAGGGATTAGAGTTTCCTACAATGAGCAGTTCTTC | CASWVQGGIRVSYNEQFF
TRBD1 | many | TRBJ2-3 | TRBV30 | TGTGCCTGGAGTGTACTGGACAGGGCGGGTACGCAGTATTTT | CAWSVLDRAGTQYF
- | many | TRBJ2-3 | TRBV19 | TGTGCCAGTAGTATACGAACAGCAGGCACAGATACGCAGTATTTT | CASSIRTAGTDTQYF
TRBD1 | many | TRBJ1-4 | TRBV27 | TGTGCCAGCAGGCTGACAGGGGTTGGGGAAAAACTGTTTTTT | CASRLTGVGEKLFF
- | many | TRBJ2-7 | TRBV3-1 | TGTGCCAGCAGCCGGGGCAGCGACTACGAGCAGTACTTC | CASSRGSDYEQYF
TRBD2 | medium-sized | TRBJ2-1 | TRBV5-1 | TGCGCCAGCAGCTTGCTGACGACTAGCGGTGGCGATGAGCAGTTCTTC | CASSLLTTSGGDEQFF
- | many | TRBJ2-5 | TRBV3-1 | TGTGCCAGCAGCCAATCACAGGGAGAGACCCAGTACTTC | CASSQSQGETQYF
- | many | TRBJ2-5 | TRBV29-1 | TGCAGCGTGGATTATCGGGCCTCAGAGACCCAGTACTTC | CSVDYRASETQYF
TRBD2 | medium-sized | TRBJ2-1 | TRBV12-3/TRBV12-4 | TGTGCCAGCAGTTTGCGCCAAGCGGGAAAGAATGAGCAGTTCTTC | CASSLRQAGKNEQFF
- | few | TRBJ1-1 | TRBV28 | TGTGCCAGCAGTACGGGGGGAGTGGCTGAAGCTTTCTTT | CASSTGGVAEAFF
- | many | TRBJ2-3 | TRBV7-6 | TGTGCCAGCAGCCCCGACAGCAACACAGATACGCAGTATTTT | CASSPDSNTDTQYF
- | - | TRBJ2-7 | TRBV5-4 | TGTGCCAGCAGCTTTGCCCCAGCGGCAGGATACGAGCAGTACTTC | CASSFAPAAGYEQYF
- | many | TRBJ1-1 | TRBV6-1 | TGTGCCAGCAGTTCCCACTATCCCATGAACACTGAAGCTTTCTTT | CASSSHYPMNTEAFF
- | - | TRBJ1-2 | TRBV5-1 | TGCGCCAGCAGCTTCGGACGGGGGAGCTATGGCTACACCTTC | CASSFGRGSYGYTF
TRBD1 | medium-sized | TRBJ2-7 | TRBV28 | TGTGCCAGCAGTTTAGATCCGGTGACAGGGGGTTCGTACGAGCAGTACTTC | CASSLDPVTGGSYEQYF
TRBD2 | many | TRBJ2-7 | TRBV13 | TGTGCCAGCAGCGCAAGACTCGGACTAGCGGGAGACCCCTACGAGCAGTACTTC | CASSARLGLAGDPYEQYF